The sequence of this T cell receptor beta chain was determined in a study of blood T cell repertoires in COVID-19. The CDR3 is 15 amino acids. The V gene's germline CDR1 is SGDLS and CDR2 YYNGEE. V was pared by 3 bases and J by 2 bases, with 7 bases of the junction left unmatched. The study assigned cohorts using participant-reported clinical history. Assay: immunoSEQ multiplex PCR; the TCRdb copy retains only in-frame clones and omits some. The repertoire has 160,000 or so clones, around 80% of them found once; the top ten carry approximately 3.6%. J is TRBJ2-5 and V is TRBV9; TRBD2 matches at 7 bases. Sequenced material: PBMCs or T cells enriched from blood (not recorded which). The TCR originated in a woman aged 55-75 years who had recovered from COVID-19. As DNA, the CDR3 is TGTGCCAGCAGCGCCGCGAGCGGGGTACAAGAGACCCAGTACTTC. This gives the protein CASSAASGVQETQYF.